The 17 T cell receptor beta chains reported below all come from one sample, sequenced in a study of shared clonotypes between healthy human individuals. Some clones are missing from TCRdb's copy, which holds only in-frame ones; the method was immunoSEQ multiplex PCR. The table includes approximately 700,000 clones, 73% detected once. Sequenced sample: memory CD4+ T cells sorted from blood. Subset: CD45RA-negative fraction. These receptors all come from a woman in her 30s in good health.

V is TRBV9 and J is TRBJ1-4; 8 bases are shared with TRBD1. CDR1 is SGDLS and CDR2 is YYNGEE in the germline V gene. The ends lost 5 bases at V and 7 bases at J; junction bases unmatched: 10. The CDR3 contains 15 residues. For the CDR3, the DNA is TGTGCCAGCAGTACTGGGACAGGATTGTTTGAAAAACTGTTTTTT. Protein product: CASSTGTGLFEKLFF. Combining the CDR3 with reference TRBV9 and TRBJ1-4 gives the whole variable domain DSGVTQTPKHLITATGQRVTLRCSPRSGDLSVYWYQQSLDQGLQFLIQYYNGEERAKGNILERFSAQQFPDLHSELNLSSLELGDSALYFCASSTGTGLFEKLFFGSGTQLSVL.

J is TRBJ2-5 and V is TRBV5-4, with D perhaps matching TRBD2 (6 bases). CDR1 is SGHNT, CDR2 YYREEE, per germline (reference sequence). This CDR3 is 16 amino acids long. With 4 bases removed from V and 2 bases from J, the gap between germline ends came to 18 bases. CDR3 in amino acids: CASSPRVAEIQETQYF. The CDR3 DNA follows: TGTGCCAGCAGCCCACGAGTAGCGGAGATACAAGAGACCCAGTACTTC.

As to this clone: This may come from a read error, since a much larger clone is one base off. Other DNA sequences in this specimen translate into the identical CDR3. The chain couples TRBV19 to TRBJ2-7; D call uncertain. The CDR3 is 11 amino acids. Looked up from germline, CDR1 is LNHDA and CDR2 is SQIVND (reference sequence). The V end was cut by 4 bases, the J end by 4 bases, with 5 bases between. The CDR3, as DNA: TGTGCCAGTAGTAACCTATACGAGCAGTACTTC. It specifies CASSNLYEQYF.

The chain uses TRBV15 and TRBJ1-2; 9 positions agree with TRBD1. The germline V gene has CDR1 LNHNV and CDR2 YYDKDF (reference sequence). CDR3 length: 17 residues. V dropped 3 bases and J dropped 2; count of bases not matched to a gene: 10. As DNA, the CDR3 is TGTGCCACCAGCAGTTTTAACAGGGGGCCAGTAAACTATGGCTACACCTTC. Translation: CATSSFNRGPVNYGYTF.

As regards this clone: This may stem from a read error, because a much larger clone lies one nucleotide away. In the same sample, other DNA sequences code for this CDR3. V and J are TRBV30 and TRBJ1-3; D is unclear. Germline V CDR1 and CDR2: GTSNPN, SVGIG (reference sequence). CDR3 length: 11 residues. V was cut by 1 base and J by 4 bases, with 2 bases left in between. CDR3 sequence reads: CAWSAGNTIYF. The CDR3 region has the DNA TGTGCCTGGAGTGCGGGAAACACCATATATTTT.

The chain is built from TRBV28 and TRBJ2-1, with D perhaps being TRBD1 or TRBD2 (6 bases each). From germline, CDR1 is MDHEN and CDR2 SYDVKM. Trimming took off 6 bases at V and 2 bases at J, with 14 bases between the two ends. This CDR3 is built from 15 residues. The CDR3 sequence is CASRGPGGTYNEQFF. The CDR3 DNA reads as TGTGCCAGCAGGGGACCCGGGGGCACCTACAATGAGCAGTTCTTC.

This CDR3 reads CASSPTGGSYEQYF. The CDR3 bases are TGTGCCAGCTCACCAACAGGGGGCTCCTACGAGCAGTACTTC. The chain carries TRBV18 and TRBJ2-7, with 8 positions matching TRBD1. Germline V CDR1 and CDR2: KGHSH, LQKENI. This CDR3 has 14 amino acids. V dropped 2 bases and J dropped 0; count of bases not matched to a gene: 0.

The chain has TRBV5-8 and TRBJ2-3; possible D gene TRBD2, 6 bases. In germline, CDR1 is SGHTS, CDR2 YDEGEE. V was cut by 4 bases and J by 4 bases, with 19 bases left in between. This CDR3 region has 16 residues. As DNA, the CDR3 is TGTGCCAGCAGCGGATTTGGGGACGGAGGGGCAGATACGCAGTATTTT. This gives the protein CASSGFGDGGADTQYF.

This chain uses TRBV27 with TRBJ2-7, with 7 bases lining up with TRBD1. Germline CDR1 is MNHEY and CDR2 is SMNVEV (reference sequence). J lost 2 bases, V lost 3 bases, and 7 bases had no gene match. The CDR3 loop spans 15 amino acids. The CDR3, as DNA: TGTGCCAGCAGTTTGCAGGGGGTAGAGGCCTACGAGCAGTACTTC. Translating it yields CASSLQGVEAYEQYF.

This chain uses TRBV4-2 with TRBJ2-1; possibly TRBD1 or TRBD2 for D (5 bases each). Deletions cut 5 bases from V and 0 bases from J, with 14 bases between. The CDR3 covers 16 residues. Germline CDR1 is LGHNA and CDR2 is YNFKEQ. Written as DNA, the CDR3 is TGTGCCAGCAGCGCTACTGGGACCCGCTCCTACAATGAGCAGTTCTTC. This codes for CASSATGTRSYNEQFF.

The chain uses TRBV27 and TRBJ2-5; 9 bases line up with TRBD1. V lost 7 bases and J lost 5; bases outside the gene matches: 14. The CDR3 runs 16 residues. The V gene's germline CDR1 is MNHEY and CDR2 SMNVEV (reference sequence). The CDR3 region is CASTRLYRGRLETQYF. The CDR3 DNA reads TGTGCCAGCACCCGACTGTACAGGGGGCGTTTGGAGACCCAGTACTTC.

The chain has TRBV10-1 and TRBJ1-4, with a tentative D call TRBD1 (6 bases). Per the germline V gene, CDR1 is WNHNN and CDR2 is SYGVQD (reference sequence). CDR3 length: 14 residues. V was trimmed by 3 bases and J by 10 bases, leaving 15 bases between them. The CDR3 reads CASSDGPGGGKLFF. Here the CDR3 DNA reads TGCGCCAGCAGTGATGGACCGGGAGGGGGAAAACTGTTTTTT.

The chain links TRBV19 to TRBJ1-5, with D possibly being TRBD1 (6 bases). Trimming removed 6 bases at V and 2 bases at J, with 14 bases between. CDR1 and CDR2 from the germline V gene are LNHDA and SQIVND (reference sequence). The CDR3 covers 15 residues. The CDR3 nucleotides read TGTGCCAGTAGGGTAACAGGGACGGGCAATCAGCCCCAGCATTTT. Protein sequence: CASRVTGTGNQPQHF.

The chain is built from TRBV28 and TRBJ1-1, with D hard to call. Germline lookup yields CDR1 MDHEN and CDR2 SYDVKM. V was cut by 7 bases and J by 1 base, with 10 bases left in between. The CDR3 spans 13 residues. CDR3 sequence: CASIQPGNTEAFF. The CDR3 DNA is TGTGCCAGCATCCAACCGGGGAACACTGAAGCTTTCTTT.

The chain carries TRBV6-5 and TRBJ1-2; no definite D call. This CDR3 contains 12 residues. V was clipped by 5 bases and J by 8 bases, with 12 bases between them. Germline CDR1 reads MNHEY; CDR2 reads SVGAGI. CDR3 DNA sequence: TGTGCCAGCAGTCCCATGGAGGGCGGCTACACCTTC. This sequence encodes CASSPMEGGYTF.

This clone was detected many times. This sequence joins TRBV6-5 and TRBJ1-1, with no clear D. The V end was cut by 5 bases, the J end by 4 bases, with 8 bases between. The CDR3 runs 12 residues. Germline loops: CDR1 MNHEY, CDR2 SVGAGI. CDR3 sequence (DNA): TGTGCCAGCAGTACATTTGGCACTGAAGCTTTCTTT. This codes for CASSTFGTEAFF.

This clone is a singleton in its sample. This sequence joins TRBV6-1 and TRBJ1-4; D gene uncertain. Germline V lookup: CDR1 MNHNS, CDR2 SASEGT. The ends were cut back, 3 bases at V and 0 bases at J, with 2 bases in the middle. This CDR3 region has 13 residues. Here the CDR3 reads CASSDTTNEKLFF. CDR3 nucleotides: TGTGCCAGCAGTGATACAACTAATGAAAAACTGTTTTTT.